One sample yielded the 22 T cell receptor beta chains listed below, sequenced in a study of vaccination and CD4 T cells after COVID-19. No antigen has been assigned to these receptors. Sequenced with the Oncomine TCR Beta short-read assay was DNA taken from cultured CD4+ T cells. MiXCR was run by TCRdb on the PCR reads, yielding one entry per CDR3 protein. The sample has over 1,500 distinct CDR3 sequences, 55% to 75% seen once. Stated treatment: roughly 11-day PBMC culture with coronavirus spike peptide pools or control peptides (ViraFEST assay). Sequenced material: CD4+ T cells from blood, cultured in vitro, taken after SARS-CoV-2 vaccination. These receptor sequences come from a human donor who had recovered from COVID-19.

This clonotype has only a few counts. The CDR3 protein is CASSSTGGDWYEQYF. The DNA of the CDR3 is TGCGCCAGCAGCTCGACAGGGGGAGACTGGTACGAGCAGTACTTC. The gene calls are TRBV5-1 and TRBJ2-7; 9 bases fit TRBD1. Germline V lookup: CDR1 SGHRS, CDR2 YFSETQ. The CDR3 is 15 amino acids. Trimming at V came to 3 bases and at J to 4 bases, leaving 8 bases not matched to a gene.

Written as DNA, the CDR3 is TGCAGCGTTGAAGTTAGCGGGGATCAGCCCCAGCATTTT. This translates into CSVEVSGDQPQHF. This sequence joins TRBV29-1 and TRBJ1-5; D ambiguous. The ends were cut back, 1 base at V and 5 bases at J, with 9 bases in the middle. This CDR3 region has 13 residues. CDR1 and CDR2 (germline): SQVTM, ANQGSEA.

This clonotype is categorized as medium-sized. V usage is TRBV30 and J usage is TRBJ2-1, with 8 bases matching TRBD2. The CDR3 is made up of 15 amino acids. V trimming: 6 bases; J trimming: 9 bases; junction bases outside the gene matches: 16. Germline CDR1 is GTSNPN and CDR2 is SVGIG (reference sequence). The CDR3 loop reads CACYQPGVAGFEQFF. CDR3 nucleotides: TGTGCCTGCTACCAACCCGGGGTAGCGGGGTTTGAGCAGTTCTTC.

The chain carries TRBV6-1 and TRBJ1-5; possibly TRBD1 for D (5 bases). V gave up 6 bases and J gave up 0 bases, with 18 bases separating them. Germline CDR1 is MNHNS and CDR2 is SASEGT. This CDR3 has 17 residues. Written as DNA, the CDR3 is TGTGCCAGCAGCGGTTGGGGCAGAAGGTATAGCAATCAGCCCCAGCATTTT. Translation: CASSGWGRRYSNQPQHF.

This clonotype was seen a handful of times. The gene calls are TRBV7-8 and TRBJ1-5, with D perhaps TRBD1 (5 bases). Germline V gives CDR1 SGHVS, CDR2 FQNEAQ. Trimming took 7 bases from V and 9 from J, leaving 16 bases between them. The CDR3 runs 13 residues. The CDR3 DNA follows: TGTGCCAGCACCCCTTTAGGGGACCGGCCCCAGCATTTT. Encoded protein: CASTPLGDRPQHF. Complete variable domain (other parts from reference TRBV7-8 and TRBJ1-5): GAGVSQSPRYKVAKRGQDVALRCDPISGHVSLFWYQQALGQGPEFLTYFQNEAQLDKSGLPSDRFFAERPEGSVSTLKIQRTQQEDSAVYLCASTPLGDRPQHFGDGTRLSIL.

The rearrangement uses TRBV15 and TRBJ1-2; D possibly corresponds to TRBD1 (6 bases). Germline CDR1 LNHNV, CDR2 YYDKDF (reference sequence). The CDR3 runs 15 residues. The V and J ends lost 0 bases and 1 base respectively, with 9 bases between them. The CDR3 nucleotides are TGTGCCACCAGCAGAGATAGGACAGTTAACTATGGCTACACCTTC. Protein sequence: CATSRDRTVNYGYTF.

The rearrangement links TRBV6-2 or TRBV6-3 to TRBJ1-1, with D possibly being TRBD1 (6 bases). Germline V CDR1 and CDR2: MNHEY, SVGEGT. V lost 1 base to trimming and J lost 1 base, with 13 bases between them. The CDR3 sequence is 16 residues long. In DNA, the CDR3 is TGTGCCAGCAGTTACTTCTCAGGGGTTGGGAACACTGAAGCTTTCTTT. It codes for CASSYFSGVGNTEAFF.

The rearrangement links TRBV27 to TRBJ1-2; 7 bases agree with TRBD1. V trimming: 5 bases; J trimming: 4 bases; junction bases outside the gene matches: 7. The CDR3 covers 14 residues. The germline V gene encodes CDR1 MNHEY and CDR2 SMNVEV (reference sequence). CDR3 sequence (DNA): TGTGCCAGCAGTCCCTCGACAGGGCGCTATGGCTACACCTTC. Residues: CASSPSTGRYGYTF.

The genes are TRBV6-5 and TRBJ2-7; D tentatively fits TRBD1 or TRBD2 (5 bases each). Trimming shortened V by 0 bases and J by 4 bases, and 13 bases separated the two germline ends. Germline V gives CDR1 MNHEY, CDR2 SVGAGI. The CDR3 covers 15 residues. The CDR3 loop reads CASSYSGTGEYEQYF. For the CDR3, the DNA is TGTGCCAGCAGTTACTCCGGGACCGGAGAGTACGAGCAGTACTTC.

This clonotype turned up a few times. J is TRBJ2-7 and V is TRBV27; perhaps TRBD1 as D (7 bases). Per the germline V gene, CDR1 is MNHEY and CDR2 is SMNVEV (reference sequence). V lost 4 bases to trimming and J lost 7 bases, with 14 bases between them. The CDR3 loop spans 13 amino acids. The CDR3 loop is CASSSRGRGEQYF. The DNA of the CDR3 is TGTGCCAGCAGTTCGCGGGGCAGGGGGGAGCAGTACTTC.

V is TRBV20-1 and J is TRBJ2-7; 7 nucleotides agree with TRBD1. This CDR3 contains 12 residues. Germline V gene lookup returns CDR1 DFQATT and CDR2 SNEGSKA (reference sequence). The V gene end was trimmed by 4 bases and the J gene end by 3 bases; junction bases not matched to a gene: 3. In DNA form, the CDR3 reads TGCAGTGCTACGACAGGGCACTACGAGCAGTACTTC. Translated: CSATTGHYEQYF.

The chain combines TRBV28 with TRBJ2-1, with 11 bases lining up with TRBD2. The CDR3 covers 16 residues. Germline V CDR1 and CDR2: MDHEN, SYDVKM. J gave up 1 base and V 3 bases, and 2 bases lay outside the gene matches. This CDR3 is CASSFSSGGSYNEQFF. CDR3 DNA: TGTGCCAGCAGTTTTTCTAGCGGGGGGTCCTACAATGAGCAGTTCTTC.

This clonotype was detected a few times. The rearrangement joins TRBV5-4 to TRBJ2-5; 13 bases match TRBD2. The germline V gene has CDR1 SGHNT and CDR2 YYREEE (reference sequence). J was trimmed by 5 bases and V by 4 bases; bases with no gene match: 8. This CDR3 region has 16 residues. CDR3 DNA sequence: TGTGCCAGCAGCCCACGACTAGCGGGGGGAGGCGAGACCCAGTACTTC. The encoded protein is CASSPRLAGGGETQYF.

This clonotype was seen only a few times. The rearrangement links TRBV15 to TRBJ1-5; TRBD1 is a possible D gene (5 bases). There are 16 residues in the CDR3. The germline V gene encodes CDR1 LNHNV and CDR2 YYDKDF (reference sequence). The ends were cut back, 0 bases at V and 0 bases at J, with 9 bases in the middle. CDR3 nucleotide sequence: TGTGCCACCAGCAGAGATAGACAGTATAGCAATCAGCCCCAGCATTTT. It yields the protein CATSRDRQYSNQPQHF.

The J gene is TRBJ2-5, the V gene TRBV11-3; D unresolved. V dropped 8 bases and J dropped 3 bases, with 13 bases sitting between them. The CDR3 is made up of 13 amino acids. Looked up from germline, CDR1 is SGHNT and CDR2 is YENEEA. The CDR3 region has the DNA TGTGCCAGCTCTAGGGCCGGTAAAGAGACCCAGTACTTC. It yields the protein CASSRAGKETQYF.

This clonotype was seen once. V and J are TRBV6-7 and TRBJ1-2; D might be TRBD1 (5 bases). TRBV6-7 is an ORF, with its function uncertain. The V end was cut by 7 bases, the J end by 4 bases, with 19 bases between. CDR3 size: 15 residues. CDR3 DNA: TGTGCCAGCACGAACCGGGACCCGACGACCTATGGCTACACCTTC. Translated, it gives CASTNRDPTTYGYTF.

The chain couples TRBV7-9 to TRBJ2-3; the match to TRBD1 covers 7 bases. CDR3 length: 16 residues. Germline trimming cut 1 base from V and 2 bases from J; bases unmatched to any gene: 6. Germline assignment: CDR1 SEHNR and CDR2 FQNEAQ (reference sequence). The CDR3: CASSLGQGYSTDTQYF. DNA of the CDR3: TGTGCCAGCAGCTTAGGACAGGGTTATTCCACAGATACGCAGTATTTT.

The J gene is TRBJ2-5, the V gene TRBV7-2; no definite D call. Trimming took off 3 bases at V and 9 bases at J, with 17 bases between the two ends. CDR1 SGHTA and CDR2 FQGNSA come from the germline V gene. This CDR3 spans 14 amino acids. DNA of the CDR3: TGTGCCAGCAGCTTCCCGGTACACGGCTCGGCCCAGTACTTC. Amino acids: CASSFPVHGSAQYF.

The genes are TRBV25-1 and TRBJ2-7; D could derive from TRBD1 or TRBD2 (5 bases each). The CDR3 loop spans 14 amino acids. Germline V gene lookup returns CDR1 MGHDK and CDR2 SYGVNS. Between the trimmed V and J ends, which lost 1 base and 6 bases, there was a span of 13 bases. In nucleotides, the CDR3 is TGTGCCAGCAGTGAATCGGGGACGGCCGGCGAGCAGTACTTC. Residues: CASSESGTAGEQYF.

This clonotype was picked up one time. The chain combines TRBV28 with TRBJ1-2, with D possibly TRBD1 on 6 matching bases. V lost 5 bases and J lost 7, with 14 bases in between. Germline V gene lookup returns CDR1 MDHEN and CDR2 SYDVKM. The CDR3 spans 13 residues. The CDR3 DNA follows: TGTGCCAGCAGTCCTGGACAGTTCGGTGGCTACACCTTC. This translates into CASSPGQFGGYTF.

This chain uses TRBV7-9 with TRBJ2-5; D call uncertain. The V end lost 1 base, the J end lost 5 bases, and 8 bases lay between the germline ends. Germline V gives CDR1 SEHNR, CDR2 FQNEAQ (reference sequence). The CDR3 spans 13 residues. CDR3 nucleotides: TGTGCCAGCAGCTTAGTCCTGCGGGAGACCCAGTACTTC. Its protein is CASSLVLRETQYF.

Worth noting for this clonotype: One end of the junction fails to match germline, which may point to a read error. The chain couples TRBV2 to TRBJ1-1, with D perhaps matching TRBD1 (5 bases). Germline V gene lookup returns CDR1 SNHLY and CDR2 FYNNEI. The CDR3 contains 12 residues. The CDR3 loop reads CASRGDLGEALF. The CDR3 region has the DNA TGTGCCAGCAGGGGGGATCTGGGTGAAGCTCTCTTT.